These T cell receptor beta chains were read from a single sample in a study of blood T cells in healthy people across ages. TCRdb re-analysed the 5' RACE reads in MiXCR, keeping a single row per CDR3 protein. The top ten clones hold approximately 17% of a sample with just over 1 million distinct CDR3 sequences, roughly 45% of them seen once. The sample consisted of blood. The origin of the receptors is an older woman in good health. CDR3s include the opening cysteine and the closing phenylalanine or tryptophan. The order of the fields is V gene, clone size, D gene, J gene, CDR3 protein, CDR3 DNA. A D gene is named only where the DNA matches it firmly. Only part of the rows carry a size: once, few, many, or a class if the clone is expanded.

V gene: TRBV9; clone size: NA; D gene: NA; J gene: TRBJ2-7; CDR3 protein: CASSAGTLSYEQYF; CDR3 DNA: TGTGCCAGCAGCGCCGGGACTCTCTCCTACGAGCAGTACTTC
V gene: TRBV11-2; clone size: few; D gene: TRBD2; J gene: TRBJ2-5; CDR3 protein: CASSLVAGVGLAGGQETQYF; CDR3 DNA: TGTGCCAGCAGCTTAGTGGCAGGGGTTGGACTAGCGGGAGGACAAGAGACCCAGTACTTC
V gene: TRBV20-1; clone size: NA; D gene: NA; J gene: TRBJ2-3; CDR3 protein: CSARGGGTQYF; CDR3 DNA: TGCAGTGCTAGAGGGGGAGGTACGCAGTATTTT
V gene: TRBV5-1; clone size: many; D gene: NA; J gene: TRBJ2-7; CDR3 protein: CASSLGDRFYEQYF; CDR3 DNA: TGCGCCAGCAGCTTAGGAGACAGATTCTACGAGCAGTACTTC
V gene: TRBV4-1; clone size: NA; D gene: TRBD1; J gene: TRBJ2-7; CDR3 protein: CASSQGPGQSLGEQYF; CDR3 DNA: TGCGCCAGCAGCCAAGGACCGGGACAGAGTCTCGGCGAGCAGTACTTC
V gene: TRBV27; clone size: NA; D gene: NA; J gene: TRBJ1-1; CDR3 protein: CASSLYRTNTEAFF; CDR3 DNA: TGTGCCAGCAGTTTATACAGGACCAACACTGAAGCTTTCTTT
V gene: TRBV20-1; clone size: few; D gene: NA; J gene: TRBJ2-7; CDR3 protein: CSARNAMAYEQYF; CDR3 DNA: TGCAGTGCTAGGAACGCCATGGCCTACGAGCAGTACTTC
V gene: TRBV27; clone size: NA; D gene: NA; J gene: TRBJ2-7; CDR3 protein: CASSPSEPSDYEQYF; CDR3 DNA: TGTGCCAGCAGTCCCAGCGAGCCTAGTGACTACGAGCAGTACTTC
V gene: TRBV3-1; clone size: NA; D gene: TRBD2; J gene: TRBJ2-1; CDR3 protein: CASRKPGGGQFF; CDR3 DNA: TGTGCCAGCAGGAAACCCGGCGGGGGGCAGTTCTTC
V gene: TRBV21-1; clone size: few; D gene: NA; J gene: TRBJ2-5; CDR3 protein: CASSKRDRVQETQYF; CDR3 DNA: TGTGCCAGCAGCAAAAGAGACAGAGTACAAGAGACCCAGTACTTC
V gene: TRBV6-1; clone size: NA; D gene: NA; J gene: TRBJ2-1; CDR3 protein: CASSTGQYNEQFF; CDR3 DNA: TGTGCCAGCAGTACGGGACAATACAATGAGCAGTTCTTC
V gene: TRBV3-1; clone size: NA; D gene: NA; J gene: TRBJ2-4; CDR3 protein: CASSQERGTLAKNIQYF; CDR3 DNA: TGTGCCAGCAGCCAAGAGCGAGGAACATTAGCCAAAAACATTCAGTACTTC
V gene: TRBV7-8; clone size: NA; D gene: NA; J gene: TRBJ2-7; CDR3 protein: CASSLVLRSPPYEQYF; CDR3 DNA: TGTGCCAGCAGCTTGGTCCTGCGGAGTCCCCCCTACGAGCAGTACTTC
V gene: TRBV6-2/TRBV6-3; clone size: NA; D gene: TRBD2; J gene: TRBJ2-1; CDR3 protein: CASSPLGLAAYYNEQFF; CDR3 DNA: TGTGCCAGCAGCCCCCTCGGACTAGCGGCCTACTACAATGAGCAGTTCTTC
V gene: TRBV11-2; clone size: NA; D gene: TRBD1; J gene: TRBJ1-1; CDR3 protein: CASSLDFHRGRIDTEAFF; CDR3 DNA: TGTGCCAGCAGCTTAGATTTTCACAGGGGGCGGATTGACACTGAAGCTTTCTTT
V gene: TRBV2; clone size: few; D gene: TRBD1; J gene: TRBJ2-1; CDR3 protein: CASRGQGSKSSYNEQFF; CDR3 DNA: TGTGCCAGCAGGGGACAGGGTTCTAAGAGCTCCTACAATGAGCAGTTCTTC
V gene: TRBV11-2; clone size: NA; D gene: NA; J gene: TRBJ2-3; CDR3 protein: CASRRSAATDTQYF; CDR3 DNA: TGTGCCAGCAGAAGGAGCGCTGCCACAGATACGCAGTATTTT
V gene: TRBV6-6; clone size: NA; D gene: NA; J gene: TRBJ2-1; CDR3 protein: CASSYSGQNNEQFF; CDR3 DNA: TGTGCCAGCAGTTACTCTGGCCAGAACAATGAGCAGTTCTTC
V gene: TRBV28; clone size: few; D gene: NA; J gene: TRBJ2-7; CDR3 protein: CASRTPSRSYEQYF; CDR3 DNA: TGTGCCAGCAGGACCCCGTCCCGGTCCTACGAGCAGTACTTC
V gene: TRBV7-3; clone size: few; D gene: TRBD2; J gene: TRBJ2-1; CDR3 protein: CASSLIPRERGNNEQFF; CDR3 DNA: TGTGCCAGCAGCTTAATCCCCAGGGAGCGGGGAAACAATGAGCAGTTCTTC
V gene: TRBV28; clone size: NA; D gene: NA; J gene: TRBJ2-7; CDR3 protein: CASSPPWGEQYF; CDR3 DNA: TGTGCCAGCAGTCCCCCTTGGGGGGAGCAGTACTTC
V gene: TRBV20-1; clone size: NA; D gene: NA; J gene: TRBJ2-5; CDR3 protein: CRARDGKETQYF; CDR3 DNA: TGCAGGGCTAGAGATGGAAAGGAGACCCAGTACTTC
V gene: TRBV27; clone size: NA; D gene: NA; J gene: TRBJ2-2; CDR3 protein: CASSFLTTGELFF; CDR3 DNA: TGTGCCAGCAGTTTCCTTACCACCGGGGAGCTGTTTTTT
V gene: TRBV5-1; clone size: NA; D gene: NA; J gene: TRBJ2-7; CDR3 protein: CASSLVGGNDYEQYF; CDR3 DNA: TGCGCCAGCAGCTTGGTTGGGGGCAATGACTACGAGCAGTACTTC
V gene: TRBV7-2; clone size: NA; D gene: NA; J gene: TRBJ2-1; CDR3 protein: CASSLARVEQFF; CDR3 DNA: TGTGCCAGCAGCTTAGCTCGGGTTGAGCAGTTCTTC
V gene: TRBV9; clone size: few; D gene: TRBD1; J gene: TRBJ1-1; CDR3 protein: CASSGRQGAFF; CDR3 DNA: TGTGCCAGCAGCGGGAGACAGGGGGCTTTCTTT
V gene: TRBV20-1; clone size: NA; D gene: NA; J gene: TRBJ1-4; CDR3 protein: CSARGLTGATNEKLFF; CDR3 DNA: TGCAGTGCTAGAGGTCTTACGGGGGCAACTAATGAAAAACTGTTTTTT
V gene: TRBV29-1; clone size: NA; D gene: NA; J gene: TRBJ2-1; CDR3 protein: CSVGPRVAPYNEQFF; CDR3 DNA: TGCAGCGTTGGGCCGCGCGTCGCCCCCTACAATGAGCAGTTCTTC
V gene: TRBV11-2; clone size: NA; D gene: NA; J gene: TRBJ2-3; CDR3 protein: CASRNYGGRTDTQYF; CDR3 DNA: TGTGCCAGCAGGAACTATGGCGGACGCACAGATACGCAGTATTTT
V gene: TRBV6-2/TRBV6-3; clone size: NA; D gene: TRBD1; J gene: TRBJ2-3; CDR3 protein: CASSYPQQGARDTQYF; CDR3 DNA: TGTGCCAGCAGTTACCCTCAACAGGGGGCGAGAGATACGCAGTATTTT
V gene: TRBV6-1; clone size: NA; D gene: TRBD1; J gene: TRBJ2-7; CDR3 protein: CASSWTGLDEQYF; CDR3 DNA: TGTGCCAGCAGTTGGACAGGGTTGGACGAGCAGTACTTC
V gene: TRBV7-2; clone size: NA; D gene: NA; J gene: TRBJ1-1; CDR3 protein: CASSQQSGMNTEAFF; CDR3 DNA: TGTGCCAGCAGCCAACAATCGGGAATGAACACTGAAGCTTTCTTT
V gene: TRBV10-3; clone size: NA; D gene: TRBD1; J gene: TRBJ1-4; CDR3 protein: CAISEYDRVEEKLFF; CDR3 DNA: TGTGCCATCAGTGAGTACGACAGGGTGGAAGAAAAACTGTTTTTT
V gene: TRBV3-1; clone size: once; D gene: TRBD2; J gene: TRBJ2-5; CDR3 protein: CASSQSGTSGGSETQYF; CDR3 DNA: TGTGCCAGCAGCCAATCAGGGACTAGCGGGGGTTCGGAGACCCAGTACTTC
V gene: TRBV6-5; clone size: NA; D gene: NA; J gene: TRBJ2-3; CDR3 protein: CASSYSESPTDTQYF; CDR3 DNA: TGTGCCAGCAGTTACTCCGAGTCCCCGACAGATACGCAGTATTTT
V gene: TRBV7-2; clone size: NA; D gene: NA; J gene: TRBJ2-7; CDR3 protein: CASSFLSGWAYEQYF; CDR3 DNA: TGTGCCAGCAGCTTCCTCTCGGGATGGGCCTACGAGCAGTACTTC
V gene: TRBV29-1; clone size: NA; D gene: NA; J gene: TRBJ2-1; CDR3 protein: CSVEEWGGSYNEQFF; CDR3 DNA: TGCAGCGTTGAGGAGTGGGGAGGCTCCTACAATGAGCAGTTCTTC
V gene: TRBV7-9; clone size: NA; D gene: TRBD2; J gene: TRBJ2-3; CDR3 protein: CASRLLAGVSDTQYF; CDR3 DNA: TGTGCCAGCCGACTCCTAGCGGGAGTTTCGGATACGCAGTATTTT